The rows below give T cell receptor beta chains drawn from one sample of a study of T cell repertoires in cytomegalovirus infection. The antigens for these receptors are not known. TCRdb passed the reads through MiXCR, listing each CDR3 protein once. Altogether approximately 110,000 distinct CDR3 sequences are present, approximately 30% being singletons, with the ten largest covering approximately 50%. The sequencing used CD8+ T cells from cultured PBMCs, collected from culture after CMV antigen stimulation. These receptors all stem from a human donor in good health (CMV status not recorded). Some clones in this sample may be carry-over from other donors' samples. CDR3s include the opening cysteine and the closing phenylalanine or tryptophan. The D gene is left open where the match is weak. A clone size is listed for some rows: how often the clone was seen (once, few, many), or a class if it is expanded.

TRBJ1-5 - - TRBV2 TGTGCCAGCAGGGTCAGGGTCAATCAGCCCCAGCATTTT CASRVRVNQPQHF
TRBJ2-1 few TRBD2 TRBV4-2 TGTGCCAGCAGCCAAGATCTCCCGACTAGCGGGGGGGCCCGGGAGCAGTTCTTC CASSQDLPTSGGAREQFF
TRBJ2-2 - TRBD2 TRBV4-1 TGCGCCAGCAGCCAAGTTTACGGGGGGGCCCACGGCGGGGAGCTGTTTTTT CASSQVYGGAHGGELFF
TRBJ2-7 - TRBD1 TRBV6-6 TGTGCCAGCAGTTATTCCTTTTCCGGGACAGGGCAAAGCGAGCAGTACTTC CASSYSFSGTGQSEQYF
TRBJ1-1 - - TRBV15 TGTGCCACCAGGCCTGGGGACATGAACACTGAAGCTTTCTTT CATRPGDMNTEAFF
TRBJ1-5 once - TRBV6-2/TRBV6-3 TGTGCCAGCATCCAAGGTAGCAATCAGCCCCAGCATTTT CASIQGSNQPQHF
TRBJ2-1 few - TRBV7-8 TGTGCCAGCAGCCTATTCTCCGGTGAGCAGTTCTTC CASSLFSGEQFF
TRBJ1-2 few - TRBV7-9 TGTGCCAGCAGCTTAGCCGAGGAAAACTATGGCTACACCTTC CASSLAEENYGYTF
TRBJ1-2 - - TRBV25-1 TGTGCCAGCAATGGGGGCCCCAGCTATGGCTACACCTTC CASNGGPSYGYTF
TRBJ2-3 - TRBD2 TRBV7-9 TGTGCCACCTCACCAGTAGCGGGAACTACAGATACGCAGTATTTT CATSPVAGTTDTQYF